This is a list of T cell receptor beta chains from one sample in a study of human T cells and chemical hapten exposure. TCRdb reprocessed the RACE reads via MiXCR and lists one record per CDR3 protein. The sample lists over 300,000 distinct CDR3 sequences, 4.5% to 5.5% occurring once. Material: whole blood, obtained in connection with sensitization to the hapten diphenylcyclopropenone (DPC). The receptors stem from a woman between 45 and 60 years old with alopecia areata. Some clones in this sample may be carry-over from other donors' samples. Both conserved end residues are part of each CDR3. The D gene is left open where the match is weak. The size field is filled for only some rows; it gives once, few, many or a size class.

CDR3aa: CASNWDRDSDTQYF; CDR3nt: TGTGCCAGCAATTGGGACAGGGATTCAGATACGCAGTATTTT; v_gene: TRBV12-3/TRBV12-4; j_gene: TRBJ2-3; abundance: few; d_gene: TRBD1
CDR3aa: CASSLSGTYSPLHF; CDR3nt: TGTGCCAGCAGTTTAAGCGGGACTTATTCACCCCTCCACTTT; v_gene: TRBV28; j_gene: TRBJ1-6; abundance: -; d_gene: -
CDR3aa: CASSLDRGSYTF; CDR3nt: TGTGCCAGCAGCTTAGACAGGGGGAGCTACACCTTC; v_gene: TRBV7-9; j_gene: TRBJ1-2; abundance: many; d_gene: TRBD1
CDR3aa: CASSGGTYNEQFF; CDR3nt: TGTGCCTCTTCAGGGGGCACCTACAATGAGCAGTTCTTC; v_gene: TRBV10-3; j_gene: TRBJ2-1; abundance: many; d_gene: TRBD1
CDR3aa: CSAPREVETQYF; CDR3nt: TGCAGTGCCCCGCGGGAGGTGGAGACCCAGTACTTC; v_gene: TRBV20-1; j_gene: TRBJ2-5; abundance: many; d_gene: TRBD2
CDR3aa: CASSYLGSYNEQFF; CDR3nt: TGTGCCAGCAGTTACCTGGGAAGTTACAATGAGCAGTTCTTC; v_gene: TRBV6-2/TRBV6-3; j_gene: TRBJ2-1; abundance: many; d_gene: -
CDR3aa: CASSVGNGEQYF; CDR3nt: TGTGCCAGCAGCGTAGGTAATGGGGAGCAGTACTTC; v_gene: TRBV9; j_gene: TRBJ2-7; abundance: few; d_gene: -
CDR3aa: CASSSVGQETQYF; CDR3nt: TGTGCCAGCTCCTCGGTAGGCCAAGAGACCCAGTACTTC; v_gene: TRBV7-8; j_gene: TRBJ2-5; abundance: many; d_gene: -
CDR3aa: CSARGTGYRNTGELFF; CDR3nt: TGCAGTGCTAGAGGGACAGGGTATCGGAACACCGGGGAGCTGTTTTTT; v_gene: TRBV20-1; j_gene: TRBJ2-2; abundance: few; d_gene: TRBD1
CDR3aa: CASSILGRAKFF; CDR3nt: TGTGCCAGCAGCATCCTTGGCAGGGCCAAGTTCTTC; v_gene: TRBV5-6; j_gene: TRBJ2-1; abundance: few; d_gene: -
CDR3aa: CSVEGPWGYTF; CDR3nt: TGCAGCGTTGAAGGGCCCTGGGGCTACACCTTC; v_gene: TRBV29-1; j_gene: TRBJ1-2; abundance: -; d_gene: -
CDR3aa: CSVWGKLSADTQYF; CDR3nt: TGCAGTGTCTGGGGGAAGTTATCAGCAGATACGCAGTATTTT; v_gene: TRBV20-1; j_gene: TRBJ2-3; abundance: few; d_gene: -
CDR3aa: CATPLGSGNTEAFF; CDR3nt: TGTGCCACCCCCCTCGGCTCCGGGAACACTGAAGCTTTCTTT; v_gene: TRBV6-1; j_gene: TRBJ1-1; abundance: many; d_gene: -
CDR3aa: CASSPGRKTGTLSSYNEQFF; CDR3nt: TGTGCCAGCAGCCCCGGACGTAAAACAGGGACTCTAAGCTCCTACAATGAGCAGTTCTTC; v_gene: TRBV11-1; j_gene: TRBJ2-1; abundance: -; d_gene: -
CDR3aa: CASSPLGDNEQFF; CDR3nt: TGTGCCAGCAGTCCCCTCGGTGACAATGAGCAGTTCTTC; v_gene: TRBV28; j_gene: TRBJ2-1; abundance: many; d_gene: -
CDR3aa: CASRTTVSSTDTQYF; CDR3nt: TGTGCCAGCAGAACCACCGTTTCTAGCACAGATACGCAGTATTTT; v_gene: TRBV6-6; j_gene: TRBJ2-3; abundance: many; d_gene: -
CDR3aa: CASSQRQESTEAFF; CDR3nt: TGTGCCAGCAGCCAAAGACAGGAGTCGACTGAAGCTTTCTTT; v_gene: TRBV14; j_gene: TRBJ1-1; abundance: -; d_gene: -
CDR3aa: CASSSSLRETQYF; CDR3nt: TGTGCCAGCAGCTCTTCTTTGAGAGAGACCCAGTACTTC; v_gene: TRBV13; j_gene: TRBJ2-5; abundance: many; d_gene: -
CDR3aa: CASSLGGEEQFF; CDR3nt: TGTGCCAGCAGCTTGGGGGGTGAGGAGCAGTTCTTC; v_gene: TRBV7-9; j_gene: TRBJ2-1; abundance: many; d_gene: -
CDR3aa: CASSWEPYNEQFF; CDR3nt: TGCGCCAGCAGTTGGGAGCCCTACAATGAGCAGTTCTTC; v_gene: TRBV10-1; j_gene: TRBJ2-1; abundance: few; d_gene: -
CDR3aa: CASSLTVNYGYTF; CDR3nt: TGTGCCAGCAGCCTAACAGTAAACTATGGCTACACCTTC; v_gene: TRBV14; j_gene: TRBJ1-2; abundance: many; d_gene: -
CDR3aa: CSASGGSGREQFF; CDR3nt: TGCAGTGCTAGCGGCGGGAGTGGACGGGAGCAGTTCTTC; v_gene: TRBV20-1; j_gene: TRBJ2-1; abundance: few; d_gene: TRBD2
CDR3aa: CASSPGPTDTQYF; CDR3nt: TGTGCCAGCAGCCCGGGGCCCACAGATACGCAGTATTTT; v_gene: TRBV7-2; j_gene: TRBJ2-3; abundance: many; d_gene: -
CDR3aa: CATSRDGRLGAGDTQYF; CDR3nt: TGTGCCACCAGCAGAGATGGGCGGTTGGGGGCAGGGGATACGCAGTATTTT; v_gene: TRBV15; j_gene: TRBJ2-3; abundance: few; d_gene: -
CDR3aa: CASSMGQREKLFF; CDR3nt: TGTGCCAGTAGTATGGGACAGCGAGAAAAACTGTTTTTT; v_gene: TRBV19; j_gene: TRBJ1-4; abundance: -; d_gene: TRBD1
CDR3aa: CASSTRDKRDEQYF; CDR3nt: TGTGCCAGCAGTACGCGGGACAAGAGGGACGAGCAGTACTTC; v_gene: TRBV28; j_gene: TRBJ2-7; abundance: -; d_gene: -
CDR3aa: CASSLGLLAEAFF; CDR3nt: TGTGCCAGCAGCTTGGGACTCCTCGCTGAAGCTTTCTTT; v_gene: TRBV5-6; j_gene: TRBJ1-1; abundance: -; d_gene: -
CDR3aa: CASSLVHDYNSPLHF; CDR3nt: TGTGCCAGCAGCTTGGTACATGACTATAATTCACCCCTCCACTTT; v_gene: TRBV5-6; j_gene: TRBJ1-6; abundance: -; d_gene: -
CDR3aa: CASSRSGYTEAFF; CDR3nt: TGCGCCAGCAGCCGTTCAGGGTACACTGAAGCTTTCTTT; v_gene: TRBV5-1; j_gene: TRBJ1-1; abundance: -; d_gene: -
CDR3aa: CASSVGLGAYNEQFF; CDR3nt: TGTGCCAGCAGTGTGGGACTAGGTGCTTACAATGAGCAGTTCTTC; v_gene: TRBV2; j_gene: TRBJ2-1; abundance: few; d_gene: TRBD2
CDR3aa: CASSPGRVNEQFF; CDR3nt: TGTGCCAGCAGTCCGGGGCGGGTCAATGAGCAGTTCTTC; v_gene: TRBV12-3/TRBV12-4; j_gene: TRBJ2-1; abundance: many; d_gene: -
CDR3aa: CASRPSGTSTDTQYF; CDR3nt: TGTGCCAGCAGGCCTAGCGGAACTAGCACAGATACGCAGTATTTT; v_gene: TRBV6-5; j_gene: TRBJ2-3; abundance: -; d_gene: TRBD2
CDR3aa: CSARGIPYEQYF; CDR3nt: TGCAGTGCTAGAGGTATTCCCTACGAGCAGTACTTC; v_gene: TRBV20-1; j_gene: TRBJ2-7; abundance: -; d_gene: -
CDR3aa: CASSYGRDFNYGYTF; CDR3nt: TGTGCCAGCAGTTATGGACGGGACTTTAACTATGGCTACACCTTC; v_gene: TRBV6-6; j_gene: TRBJ1-2; abundance: many; d_gene: -
CDR3aa: CASSYPGVGSPLHF; CDR3nt: TGTGCCAGCAGTTACCCGGGGGTCGGATCACCCCTCCACTTT; v_gene: TRBV6-5; j_gene: TRBJ1-6; abundance: -; d_gene: -
CDR3aa: CSARGGSSYNEQFF; CDR3nt: TGCAGCGCCCGAGGGGGAAGCTCCTACAATGAGCAGTTCTTC; v_gene: TRBV29-1; j_gene: TRBJ2-1; abundance: many; d_gene: -
CDR3aa: CASSQDPNTEAFF; CDR3nt: TGTGCCAGCAGCCAAGATCCCAACACTGAAGCTTTCTTT; v_gene: TRBV14; j_gene: TRBJ1-1; abundance: many; d_gene: -
CDR3aa: CSASYRPIEQYF; CDR3nt: TGCAGTGCTAGTTACAGGCCAATCGAGCAGTACTTC; v_gene: TRBV20-1; j_gene: TRBJ2-7; abundance: few; d_gene: -
CDR3aa: CASSLQAITPNTQYF; CDR3nt: TGCGCCAGCAGCTTGCAAGCGATTACCCCAAATACGCAGTATTTT; v_gene: TRBV5-1; j_gene: TRBJ2-3; abundance: few; d_gene: -
CDR3aa: CASSHKETQYF; CDR3nt: TGTGCCAGCAGCCATAAAGAGACCCAGTACTTC; v_gene: TRBV6-6; j_gene: TRBJ2-5; abundance: many; d_gene: -